This T cell receptor (beta chain) is from a study of blood T cell repertoires in COVID-19. Turning to the study itself: Researchers got acute and convalescent COVID-19 samples from the United States, Italy and Spain.

CDR1 and CDR2 from the germline V gene are LNHDA and SQIVND (reference sequence). The CDR3 runs 13 residues. V was shortened by 7 bases and J by 5 bases, with 15 bases between the two germline ends. Per the study methods: It was from reference gene primer amplification that nucleated cell counts were estimated. Assay used: immunoSEQ multiplex PCR; TCRdb lists only in-frame clones, some missing. The DNA gave D and trimming, while V, J and clone size come from that table. This sample carries some 380,000 clones, nearly 90% of them seen once, and the ten largest clones take 6.5%. Sequenced sample: peripheral blood. The chain links TRBV19 to TRBJ2-7; tentatively, D is TRBD1 (6 bases). The TCR comes from a man younger than 30 with active or convalescent COVID-19. The CDR3 is CASTTGPLDEQYF. CDR3 nucleotides: TGTGCCAGTACTACAGGGCCTTTGGACGAGCAGTACTTC.